This TCR beta chain was found in a study of technical replicates of blood from a few donors. Produced via immunoSEQ multiplex PCR; TCRdb's table is partial and in-frame only. The sample records 45,000 to 60,000 clones, around 91% being singletons. Trimming took 7 bases from V and 5 from J, leaving 11 bases between them. Germline values: CDR1 SQVTM, CDR2 ANQGSEA. The CDR3 runs to 12 residues. The receptor was derived from a human donor in good health. Some clones in this sample may be carry-over from other donors' samples. V is TRBV29-1 and J is TRBJ2-2; D perhaps matches TRBD2 (5 bases). Sample: PBMCs. The CDR3 nucleotides read TGCAGCGCCGGCGGGTCGACCGGGGAGCTGTTTTTT. It specifies CSAGGSTGELFF.